The 2 T cell receptor beta chains presented below share a single source sample, sequenced in a study of T cell repertoires in cytomegalovirus infection. Antigen specificity for these receptors is unknown. TCRdb used MiXCR to reprocess the reads, holding one entry per CDR3 protein. The data show about 35,000 distinct CDR3 sequences, roughly 49% seen once. The sample here was CD8+ T cells from cultured PBMCs, taken from culture after CMV antigen stimulation. Every receptor here comes from a human donor in good health (CMV status not recorded). Some clones in this sample may be carry-over from other donors' samples.

V is TRBV7-8 and J is TRBJ1-1, with TRBD1 as a possible D gene (6 bases). There are 14 residues in the CDR3. CDR1 is SGHVS and CDR2 is FQNEAQ in the germline V gene. Trimming cost V 1 base and J 3 bases, with 9 bases left between them. CDR3 amino acids: CASSLGGAHTEAFF. The DNA of the CDR3 is TGTGCCAGCAGCTTAGGGGGGGCACACACTGAAGCTTTCTTT.

The V call is TRBV11-2, the J call TRBJ2-1; D tentatively reads TRBD1 or TRBD2 (5 bases each). Germline CDR1 is SGHAT and CDR2 is FQNNGV. This CDR3 contains 17 residues. V lost 5 bases and J 1 base, leaving 18 bases between the germline ends. This chain's CDR3 is CASSKWGTEVSYNEQFF. The CDR3 DNA is TGTGCCAGCAGCAAATGGGGGACGGAAGTTTCCTACAATGAGCAGTTCTTC.